This T cell receptor beta chain originates from a study of T-cell reconstitution after alpha-beta-depleted transplantation in children (dated by TCRdb to the mid-2010s). With regard to the full study: Using TCR repertoire profiling, the study quantitatively followed how T-cell immune reconstitution unfolded in children after TCRalphabeta/CD19-depleted allogeneic hematopoietic cell transplantation.

Inclusive of the bounding cysteine and phenylalanine, the CDR3 is 15 residues long. Only the CDR3 DNA is retained, 45 bases long and in frame from the first base. Trimming takes 5 bases off V and 9 bases off J; junction bases not matched to a gene: 13. In the germline V gene (reference sequence), CDR1 corresponds to MNHEY and CDR2 to SMNVEV. Concerning this clonotype itself: What antigen it recognizes has not been identified. Base qualities were left out, and no much larger clone turns up one base away.

Libraries were made using PCR. For sequencing, an Illumina HiSeq 2500 was employed. To normalize quantification of the TCRbeta repertoire, the TCR libraries were built with molecular barcoding that relied on unique molecular identifiers. TCRdb cleaned the public reads at Q25 with fastp, built clones with MiXCR and kept in-frame beta chains. Rows with one shared CDR3 protein collapse into an entry with the most common genes and DNA. In all, the sample holds roughly 500,000 distinct CDR3 sequences, and approximately 16% of those were seen once. Of the sample, less than 4% is held by the ten largest clones.

This clonotype was obtained from a human donor who donated a stem cell graft to a child with acute lymphoblastic leukemia. The material sequenced was PBMCs from the stem cell graft donor, taken from the stem cell graft. The sequence links TRBV27 to TRBJ2-1; 7 middle bases align to TRBD2. The CDR3 here reads CASSPRTRANGEQFF. DNA sequence: TGTGCCAGCAGTCCCAGGACTAGGGCGAATGGTGAGCAGTTCTTC.